This T cell receptor beta chain was obtained from a study of technical replicates of blood from several donors. The table came from immunoSEQ multiplex PCR; TCRdb's copy has only in-frame clones and leaves some out. This sample yields over 10,000 clones, of which almost 95% are seen a single time; less than 9% belongs to the top ten. Only one count was recorded for this clone. Sample: PBMCs. The clonotype was recovered from a human donor in good health.

The CDR3 reads CASSYRTGLYGYTF. In DNA form, the CDR3 reads TGTGCCAGCAGCTACCGGACAGGGCTCTATGGCTACACCTTC. The rearrangement links TRBV7-2 to TRBJ1-2; 8 bases agree with TRBD1. This CDR3 region has 14 residues. From germline, CDR1 is SGHTA and CDR2 FQGNSA. V was clipped by 4 bases and J by 4 bases; unmatched bases: 5.